These 3 T cell receptor beta chains came from one sample sequenced in a study of blood T cell repertoires in COVID-19. This table comes from immunoSEQ multiplex PCR, and its TCRdb copy is limited to in-frame clones, with some not included. The sample consists of some 60,000 clones, almost 90% of them appearing once. Material: peripheral blood. These TCRs come from a man in his 60s with acute or convalescent COVID-19.

The rearrangement links TRBV21-1 to TRBJ2-2; TRBD1 reflects the table's D call only, with no check against the DNA. TRBV21-1 is assigned pseudogene status. The CDR3 is 17 residues long. The CDR3 nucleotides are TGTGCCAGCAGCAAATATCGCCAGGACAGGGTGGCCGGGGAGCTGTTTTTT. Translating gives CASSKYRQDRVAGELFF.

This sequence joins TRBV3-1 (or the pseudogene TRBV3-2) and TRBJ2-3; D is ambiguous. Trimming stripped 1 base from V and 2 bases from J, with 10 bases between. The CDR3 consists of 15 residues. Germline V gene sequence: CDR1 LGHDT, CDR2 YNNKEL (reference sequence). The CDR3 DNA reads TGTGCCAGCAGCCAAGGCCAGGCGTTCACAGATACGCAGTATTTT. This sequence encodes CASSQGQAFTDTQYF.

The rearrangement links TRBV30 to TRBJ2-1; no reliable D call. The CDR3 is 13 residues long. Germline assignment: CDR1 GTSNPN and CDR2 SVGIG (reference sequence). V was clipped by 1 base and J by 7 bases, with 11 bases between them. The DNA for the CDR3 is TGTGCCTGGAGTGCTTCGATAGTGAATGAGCAGTTCTTC. This codes for CAWSASIVNEQFF.